This TCR beta chain was sequenced for a study of beta chain features in type 1 diabetes. Findings of the study overall: TCRB CDR3s were moderately but significantly shorter in Type 1 diabetes patients in all four CD4+ subsets.

Worth noting for this clone: Its cognate antigen is unknown.

Expressed TCRB transcripts were sequenced because the isolated RNA had all been reverse transcribed beforehand. Produced via immunoSEQ multiplex PCR; TCRdb's table is partial and in-frame only. Of approximately 240,000 clones listed, 15% to 20% are singletons. The V end was cut by 3 bases, the J end by 2 bases, with 11 bases between. The CDR3 sequence is 15 residues long. The germline CDR1 and CDR2 sequences are ENHRY and SYGVKD. The rearrangement uses TRBV10-3 and TRBJ2-1, with a tentative D call TRBD1 (5 bases). The TCR sequence derives from a man aged 25-45 years with type 1 diabetes. Material for sequencing was naive CD4+ T cells from blood. CDR3 sequence reads: CAISDRASAYNEQFF. CDR3 sequence (DNA): TGTGCCATCAGTGACAGGGCCAGTGCCTACAATGAGCAGTTCTTC.